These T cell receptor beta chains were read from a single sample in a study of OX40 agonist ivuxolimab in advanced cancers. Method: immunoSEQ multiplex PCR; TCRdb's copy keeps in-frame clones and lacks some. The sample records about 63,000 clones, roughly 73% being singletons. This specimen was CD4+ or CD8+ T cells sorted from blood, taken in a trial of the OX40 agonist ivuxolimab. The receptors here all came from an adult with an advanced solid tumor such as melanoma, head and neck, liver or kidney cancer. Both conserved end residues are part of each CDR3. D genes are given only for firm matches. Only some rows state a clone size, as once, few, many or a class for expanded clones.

CDR3nt: TGTGCCAGCTCACCGCAGGACATCGGGGCACTGAACACTGAAGCTTTCTTT
CDR3aa: CASSPQDIGALNTEAFF
d_gene: -
v_gene: TRBV18
j_gene: TRBJ1-1
len: 17
abundance: -

CDR3nt: TGTGCCAGCAGCTCCCTACCCCTCGGACTAGGCTACGAGCAGTACTTC
CDR3aa: CASSSLPLGLGYEQYF
d_gene: TRBD2
v_gene: TRBV7-3
j_gene: TRBJ2-7
len: 16
abundance: -

CDR3nt: TGCAGCGTTGAAGATTTCGGGGTCTATGGCTACACCTTC
CDR3aa: CSVEDFGVYGYTF
d_gene: -
v_gene: TRBV29-1
j_gene: TRBJ1-2
len: 13
abundance: -

CDR3nt: TGTGCCACCGGCCTGGGACTAGCGATCTACGAGCAGTACTTC
CDR3aa: CATGLGLAIYEQYF
d_gene: TRBD2
v_gene: TRBV28
j_gene: TRBJ2-7
len: 14
abundance: once

CDR3nt: TGTGCCAGCAGCTTAGATCGGGGATTCTCTGGAAACACCATATATTTT
CDR3aa: CASSLDRGFSGNTIYF
d_gene: -
v_gene: TRBV7-9
j_gene: TRBJ1-3
len: 16
abundance: -

CDR3nt: TGCGCCAGCAGCTTAGCGGTTGACGGGGAGCTGTTTTTT
CDR3aa: CASSLAVDGELFF
d_gene: -
v_gene: TRBV5-1
j_gene: TRBJ2-2
len: 13
abundance: -

CDR3nt: TGTGCCTCAACGAAACTGGTCTCCTATAATTCACCCCTCCACTTT
CDR3aa: CASTKLVSYNSPLHF
d_gene: -
v_gene: TRBV19
j_gene: TRBJ1-6
len: 15
abundance: -

CDR3nt: TGCGCCAGCAGCCCGGGACAGGGGATTTCCTACGAGCAGTACTTC
CDR3aa: CASSPGQGISYEQYF
d_gene: TRBD1
v_gene: TRBV5-1
j_gene: TRBJ2-7
len: 15
abundance: -

CDR3nt: TGCGCCAGCAGCTCGGCCTGGGGCTACACCTTC
CDR3aa: CASSSAWGYTF
d_gene: -
v_gene: TRBV5-1
j_gene: TRBJ1-2
len: 11
abundance: -

CDR3nt: TGTGCCTGTCTGAAAAGGGGTTTCCCGAACACTGAAGCTTTCTTT
CDR3aa: CACLKRGFPNTEAFF
d_gene: -
v_gene: TRBV30
j_gene: TRBJ1-1
len: 15
abundance: -

CDR3nt: TGTGCCAGCAGTGCCCGGGGATGGGGAGGTGGAGATACGCAGTATTTT
CDR3aa: CASSARGWGGGDTQYF
d_gene: -
v_gene: TRBV28
j_gene: TRBJ2-3
len: 16
abundance: once